This T cell receptor (beta chain) was sequenced in a study of blood T cell repertoires in COVID-19. Study background: Sites in the United States, Italy and Spain provided acute and convalescent COVID-19 samples.

While infection was still active, Seattle patients were enrolled and then followed longitudinally. Source study methods: Reference gene primers were amplified, and this amplification served to estimate nucleated cell counts. Profiled with immunoSEQ multiplex PCR; TCRdb holds only in-frame clones, not every one. V and J calls and clone size follow that table, whereas D and trimming were derived from the DNA. The data hold 150,000 to 170,000 clones, with approximately 84% observed a single time. Source material: peripheral blood. This clonotype originated in a woman aged 55-70 years with COVID-19, enrolled during active disease.

As DNA, the CDR3 is TGTGCCAGCAGCCAGGACAGGGAGGTATACACCATATATTTT. This codes for CASSQDREVYTIYF. V usage is TRBV5-4 and J usage is TRBJ1-3, with TRBD1 identical over 8 bases. J was trimmed by 8 bases and V by 4 bases; bases with no gene match: 8. The CDR3 covers 14 residues. Germline loops: CDR1 SGHNT, CDR2 YYREEE (reference sequence).